Listed below are T cell receptor beta chains from one sample, sequenced in a study of cytomegalovirus exposure and HLA in healthy donors. TCRdb's copy holds only in-frame clones and misses some; the assay was immunoSEQ multiplex PCR. The repertoire holds some 150,000 clones, with almost 85% as singletons. Input material: PBMCs. Receptors were obtained from a woman aged 35 to 49 in good health and CMV-seronegative. Each CDR3 is given with its conserved first and last residue. Fields, in order: D gene, J gene, V gene, clone size, CDR3 DNA, CDR3 protein. The D gene is left open where the match is weak. A row's size may be missing; if present it is once, few, many or a size class.

. | TRBJ1-3 | TRBV28 | . | TGTGCCAGCAGTTTAAGCGGGTACTCTGGAAACACCATATATTTT | CASSLSGYSGNTIYF
TRBD1 | TRBJ1-1 | TRBV5-4 | . | TGTGCCAGCAGCTTTGATAGGACAGGAGGCACTGAAGCTTTCTTT | CASSFDRTGGTEAFF
. | TRBJ2-6 | TRBV6-5 | . | TGTGCCAGCAGTTACATAGGGGGTGGGGCCAACGTCCTGACTTTC | CASSYIGGGANVLTF
TRBD1 | TRBJ2-3 | TRBV25-1 | . | TGTGCCAGCAGTGACCCCGGACAGGGGGAGGCAGATACGCAGTATTTT | CASSDPGQGEADTQYF
. | TRBJ2-2 | TRBV30 | . | TGTGCCTGGAGTGTTTTATCCCCCGGGGAGCTGTTTTTT | CAWSVLSPGELFF
TRBD2 | TRBJ2-1 | TRBV6-4 | once | TGTGCCAGCAGCCGACTAGCGGGAGGAGGGTCCTACAATGAGCAGTTCTTC | CASSRLAGGGSYNEQFF
TRBD2 | TRBJ2-1 | TRBV5-6 | . | TGTGCCAGCAGCCGAAGCGTTGGCGGGGGTCTAGGGAATGAGCAGTTCTTC | CASSRSVGGGLGNEQFF
TRBD1 | TRBJ2-3 | TRBV11-1 | . | TGTGCCAGCAGCTCCCGTCGGACAGGGGGGGGAGATACGCAGTATTTT | CASSSRRTGGGDTQYF
TRBD1 | TRBJ1-4 | TRBV28 | . | TGTGCCAGCAGTTTCTTGGGACAGATCGCAACTAATGAAAAACTGTTTTTT | CASSFLGQIATNEKLFF
. | TRBJ2-5 | TRBV29-1 | . | TGCAGCGTGGGGAGCGGTGTACTTGAGCAGTACTTC | CSVGSGVLEQYF
TRBD2 | TRBJ2-1 | TRBV5-4 | . | TGTGCCAGCAGCTTGGGACTAGCGGGAGGGAATGAGCAGTTCTTC | CASSLGLAGGNEQFF
TRBD2 | TRBJ2-3 | TRBV5-1 | . | TGCGCCAGCAGTCCCGTGACTAGCGGGAGATCGGCGGATACGCAGTATTTT | CASSPVTSGRSADTQYF
. | TRBJ1-3 | TRBV18 | . | TGTGCCAGCTCACCAATGGCGGAGCTAACGGGAAACACCATATATTTT | CASSPMAELTGNTIYF
TRBD1 | TRBJ2-7 | TRBV7-9 | . | TGTGCCAGCAGCTTAGGCCAAGGGGGCCCATACGAGCAGTACTTC | CASSLGQGGPYEQYF
. | TRBJ2-5 | TRBV5-6 | . | TGTGCCAGCAGCCGGGACCAAGAGACCCAGTACTTC | CASSRDQETQYF
TRBD2 | TRBJ2-7 | TRBV6-1 | . | TGTGCCAGCAGTGAATTACTAGCGGGAGTAGGGGAGCAGTACTTC | CASSELLAGVGEQYF
TRBD1 | TRBJ1-1 | TRBV28 | few | TGTGCCAGCAGTGAATGGACAGGGGTAAACACTGAAGCTTTCTTT | CASSEWTGVNTEAFF
TRBD1 | TRBJ2-7 | TRBV5-1 | . | TGCGCCAGCAGCTCCGGACAGGGGCTCTACGAGCAGTACTTC | CASSSGQGLYEQYF
. | TRBJ2-7 | TRBV7-9 | . | TGTGCCAGCAGCCCCCCCAGGGAGGTTGATTACGAGCAGTACTTC | CASSPPREVDYEQYF
TRBD2 | TRBJ2-2 | TRBV7-6 | . | TGTGCCAGCACCGGGACTAGCTTATATGGTCGCGGGGAGCTGTTTTTT | CASTGTSLYGRGELFF
TRBD2 | TRBJ2-5 | TRBV4-3 | . | TGCGCCAGCAGCCTGAGTGGACTAGCTGTAGAGACCCAGTACTTC | CASSLSGLAVETQYF
. | TRBJ2-7 | TRBV29-1 | . | TGCAGCGTTCAGGGGCGCTTGAGCTCCTACGAGCAGTACTTC | CSVQGRLSSYEQYF
. | TRBJ2-1 | TRBV5-1 | . | TGCGCCAGCAGCTTTGACAGGGAGCAGTTCTTC | CASSFDREQFF
TRBD1 | TRBJ1-5 | TRBV7-2 | . | TGTGCCAGCAGCTTAGTACAGGGGTCTGGGCAGCCCCAGCATTTT | CASSLVQGSGQPQHF
. | TRBJ1-5 | TRBV29-1 | . | TGCAGCGTTGTAAGTCTCGGTGGTCAGCCCCAGCATTTT | CSVVSLGGQPQHF
TRBD2 | TRBJ2-1 | TRBV6-6 | . | TGTGCCAGCAGTTTTGGACTAGCCTACAATGAGCAGTTCTTC | CASSFGLAYNEQFF
TRBD1 | TRBJ1-5 | TRBV19 | . | TGTGCCAGTTCACAGGGGGCGTATCAGCCCCAGCATTTT | CASSQGAYQPQHF
. | TRBJ2-7 | TRBV5-4 | . | TGTGCCAGCAGTTCTCCGACAGGATCCTACGAGCAGTACTTC | CASSSPTGSYEQYF
. | TRBJ1-2 | TRBV10-3 | . | TGTGCCATCGGGGGCGAGACAGTTAACTATGGCTACACCTTC | CAIGGETVNYGYTF
TRBD2 | TRBJ2-7 | TRBV4-3 | . | TGCGCCAGCAGCCAAGTGGTAAGCGGGAGAGGTGTGGGACTCTCCTACGAGCAGTACTTC | CASSQVVSGRGVGLSYEQYF
. | TRBJ1-5 | TRBV6-1 | . | TGTGCCAGCAGTGAAACCCGACAGATTAAACGGCATTTT | CASSETRQIKRHF
TRBD2 | TRBJ2-3 | TRBV10-3 | . | TGTGCCATCAGTGAGACAGGGACTAGCGGTAGCACAGATACGCAGTATTTT | CAISETGTSGSTDTQYF
TRBD1 | TRBJ1-1 | TRBV27 | . | TGTGCCAGCAGTCCCTCCGCAGGACAGGGTCGCACTGAAGCTTTCTTT | CASSPSAGQGRTEAFF
TRBD1 | TRBJ2-7 | TRBV19 | . | TGTGCCAGTAGTAGATCCGGGACAGCCTTTCGCGAGCAGTACTTC | CASSRSGTAFREQYF
TRBD2 | TRBJ2-7 | TRBV10-3 | . | TGTGCCATCAGTGAGTCGGCGGGAGGATACGAGCAGTACTTC | CAISESAGGYEQYF
. | TRBJ2-4 | TRBV6-1 | . | TGTGCCAGCAGTGCGGGTAGGTTTGGGACACAAGCCAAAAACATTCAGTACTTC | CASSAGRFGTQAKNIQYF
. | TRBJ2-5 | TRBV5-4 | . | TGTGCCAGCAGCTTGGATCCCGCGGAACAAGAGACCCAGTACTTC | CASSLDPAEQETQYF
. | TRBJ2-5 | TRBV7-2 | . | TGTGCCAGCAGCTCCCTAATCCAAGAGACCCAGTACTTC | CASSSLIQETQYF
TRBD2 | TRBJ2-1 | TRBV11-2 | few | TGTGCCAGCAGCTTAGAATTCGAGCGGGACTACAATGAGCAGTTCTTC | CASSLEFERDYNEQFF
TRBD1 | TRBJ2-1 | TRBV9 | . | TGTGCCAGCAGCGCAAACCCCCGGGACAGGGAGGGAATAAATGAGCAGTTCTTC | CASSANPRDREGINEQFF
TRBD2 | TRBJ2-7 | TRBV11-2 | . | TGTGCCAGCAGCTGGTCGATAGCGGGAGAATCCTACGAGCAGTACTTC | CASSWSIAGESYEQYF
. | TRBJ2-1 | TRBV6-5 | . | TGTGCCACCGCGGACAGATACAATGAGCAGTTCTTC | CATADRYNEQFF
TRBD2 | TRBJ2-1 | TRBV27 | . | TGTGCCAGCACGGGACTAGCGGCAGACAATGAGCAGTTCTTC | CASTGLAADNEQFF
TRBD2 | TRBJ2-3 | TRBV7-6 | . | TGTGCCAGCGGCGGGAGGGCCGGAGATACGCAGTATTTT | CASGGRAGDTQYF
. | TRBJ2-6 | TRBV9 | . | TGTGCCAGCAGCTACAGGGTATCTGGGGCCAACGTCCTGACTTTC | CASSYRVSGANVLTF
. | TRBJ2-5 | TRBV2 | . | TGTGCCAGCGGGGCGGAGGGGGAGACCCAGTACTTC | CASGAEGETQYF
. | TRBJ2-7 | TRBV4-1 | . | TGCGCCAGCAGCCAAGACTCCGTTAGTCCCATGCAGTACTTC | CASSQDSVSPMQYF
TRBD1 | TRBJ2-1 | TRBV5-6 | . | TGTGCCAGCAGACTAAAACTTGGACAGGGCAACAATGAGCAGTTCTTC | CASRLKLGQGNNEQFF
TRBD2 | TRBJ2-5 | TRBV7-7 | . | TGTGCCAGCAGCTCGTCTAGCGGGAGCTCAGGGACCCAGTACTTC | CASSSSSGSSGTQYF
TRBD2 | TRBJ2-1 | TRBV6-6 | few | TGTGCCAGCAGTCTCGATAGCGGGAGATCCTACAATGAGCAGTTCTTC | CASSLDSGRSYNEQFF
. | TRBJ1-5 | TRBV19 | . | TGTGCCAGTACAACCAGGGTTACTCTAAATCAGCCCCAGCATTTT | CASTTRVTLNQPQHF
TRBD1 | TRBJ1-2 | TRBV28 | few | TGTGCCAGCAGACCACCTCGGACAGGGGGCGCTTGGGACTATGGCTACACCTTC | CASRPPRTGGAWDYGYTF
. | TRBJ1-1 | TRBV27 | . | TGTGCCAGCAGGACTTATCACTTTACGAGGCTGACTGAAGCTTTCTTT | CASRTYHFTRLTEAFF
TRBD2 | TRBJ2-5 | TRBV11-2 | . | TGTGCCAAGGGGGGGGCGGGAGGGTGGGAGACCCAGTACTTC | CAKGGAGGWETQYF
. | TRBJ2-7 | TRBV9 | . | TGTGCCAGCAGCGTGACCGGGACTCGAGATGCCTACGAGCAGTACTTC | CASSVTGTRDAYEQYF
. | TRBJ1-2 | TRBV28 | . | TGTGCCAGCAGTTTAGACAGAACTTACACCTTC | CASSLDRTYTF
. | TRBJ1-4 | TRBV28 | . | TGTGCCAGCAGTTTACAAGTCACAGCCCTAATCGGGAAAAAACTGTTTTTT | CASSLQVTALIGKKLFF
. | TRBJ2-7 | TRBV9 | . | TGTGCCAGCAGTCAGGGATCCTACGAGCAGTACTTC | CASSQGSYEQYF
TRBD1 | TRBJ2-5 | TRBV30 | few | TGTGCCTGGAGGGACGACAGGGGGCGCGCGAAGACCCAGTACTTC | CAWRDDRGRAKTQYF
. | TRBJ1-4 | TRBV25-1 | . | TGTGCCAGCGCCACCGGGCAGGGTCTCTTCGAAAAACTGTTTTTT | CASATGQGLFEKLFF